This T cell receptor beta chain was observed in a study of shared clonotypes between healthy human individuals. Study findings and constraints: Of the naive CD4 clonotypes, roughly 5% were shared across a few donors.

About this clone itself: Its antigen remains unknown.

CDR1 is GTSNPN and CDR2 is SVGIG in the germline V gene (reference sequence). The CDR3 contains 13 residues. The V end was cut by 2 bases, the J end by 9 bases, with 11 bases between. The assay was run at deep level. This table comes from immunoSEQ multiplex PCR, and its TCRdb copy is limited to in-frame clones, with some not included. The sample carries about 380,000 clones, 96% recorded once. The healthy adult donors were HIV-negative and reported no recent acute infections or vaccinations. CD8 memory cells included CD45RO+ cells plus CCR7-negative CD45RA+ TemRA cells. This receptor was taken from a man aged 25-45 years in good health. The sample was memory CD8+ T cells sorted from blood. The subset: CD45RO+ cells pooled with CCR7-negative TemRA cells. V usage is TRBV30 and J usage is TRBJ1-6, with unresolved D. As DNA, the CDR3 is TGTGCCTGGAGTATGAGGCGGGGTTCACCCCTCCACTTT. Protein product: CAWSMRRGSPLHF.